The 9 T cell receptor beta chains presented below share a single source sample, sequenced in a study of blood T cell repertoires in COVID-19. Produced via immunoSEQ multiplex PCR; TCRdb's table is partial and in-frame only. The sample comprises fewer than 250,000 clones, 80% to 90% of which are singletons, and 3.5% to 4% rests with the top ten. The sequenced sample was PBMCs or T cells enriched from blood (not recorded which). The receptors were sampled from a middle-aged woman with acute COVID-19.

The chain recombines TRBV18 with TRBJ2-5, with a tentative D call TRBD1 (6 bases). Germline V gives CDR1 KGHSH, CDR2 LQKENI. V shed 8 bases and J shed 2 bases, with 12 bases lying between them. The CDR3 loop spans 13 amino acids. DNA for the CDR3: TGTGCCAGCCTCAGGGGTTGGCAAGAGACCCAGTACTTC. Translating it yields CASLRGWQETQYF.

This chain joins TRBV10-1 and TRBJ2-5; 8 bases align to TRBD2. Germline values: CDR1 WNHNN, CDR2 SYGVQD (reference sequence). This CDR3 region has 15 residues. Trimming removed 6 bases from V and 3 bases from J; junction bases left unmatched: 9. CDR3 DNA sequence: TGCGCCAGCAGCCCGGGGGGGGTCGAAGAAGAGACCCAGTACTTC. Amino acid sequence: CASSPGGVEEETQYF.

This chain links TRBV28 with TRBJ1-1, with D hard to call. The CDR3 loop spans 12 amino acids. The V end lost 3 bases, the J end lost 4 bases, and 6 bases lay between the germline ends. Germline V gives CDR1 MDHEN, CDR2 SYDVKM. This chain's CDR3 is CASSFSVTEAFF. The CDR3 region has the DNA TGTGCCAGCAGTTTCTCTGTCACTGAAGCTTTCTTT.

CDR3 loop: CASSLSRRSDTDTQYF. The DNA for the CDR3 is TGTGCCAGCAGCTTAAGTCGGCGGAGCGACACAGATACGCAGTATTTT. The chain is built from TRBV11-3 and TRBJ2-3; unclear D gene. V dropped 2 bases and J dropped 2 bases, with 14 bases sitting between them. Germline V lookup: CDR1 SGHNT, CDR2 YENEEA. The CDR3 sequence is 16 residues long.

The CDR3 loop is CASSGSGGRYNEQFF. CDR3 nucleotides: TGTGCCAGCAGTGGATCAGGGGGTCGGTACAATGAGCAGTTCTTC. This rearrangement joins TRBV2 to TRBJ2-1, with 7 bases aligning to TRBD1. The CDR3 totals 15 residues. Germline V gene data show CDR1 as SNHLY and CDR2 as FYNNEI. Unmatched junction bases numbered 7, after V lost 4 bases and J lost 4 bases.

The genes are TRBV5-1 and TRBJ2-1, with D tentatively TRBD1 (7 bases). Germline loops: CDR1 SGHRS, CDR2 YFSETQ. Trimming took off 1 base at V and 6 bases at J, with 11 bases between the two ends. This CDR3 has 14 amino acids. CDR3 residues: CASSLSGGRNEQFF. CDR3 coding DNA: TGCGCCAGCAGCTTGTCAGGGGGGCGCAATGAGCAGTTCTTC.

The chain employs TRBV3-1 (or the pseudogene TRBV3-2) and TRBJ1-1; tentatively, D is TRBD1 (6 bases). Trimming shortened V by 6 bases and J by 4 bases, and 15 bases separated the two germline ends. The CDR3 length is 14 residues. Per germline, CDR1 LGHDT and CDR2 YNNKEL (reference sequence). This CDR3 is CASRRGGTSTEAFF. Here the CDR3 DNA reads TGTGCCAGCAGGAGGGGGGGCACAAGCACTGAAGCTTTCTTT.

The sample holds a few counts of this clone. This chain uses TRBV3-1 (or the pseudogene TRBV3-2) with TRBJ2-7; D is unclear. Trimming pared 4 bases from V and 2 bases from J, leaving 9 bases between. Germline V gene data show CDR1 as LGHDT and CDR2 as YNNKEL (reference sequence). The length of the CDR3 is 13 residues. The CDR3 spells CASSPWPTYEQYF. In DNA form, the CDR3 reads TGTGCCAGCAGCCCATGGCCGACCTACGAGCAGTACTTC.

The chain is built from TRBV5-1 and TRBJ2-3; D perhaps matches TRBD1 (6 bases). This CDR3 comprises 15 residues. V was cut by 0 bases and J by 2 bases, with 10 bases left in between. Per the germline V gene, CDR1 is SGHRS and CDR2 is YFSETQ. The CDR3 region has the DNA TGCGCCAGCAGCTTGGCAGGGGCGACCACAGATACGCAGTATTTT. Its translation: CASSLAGATTDTQYF. Complete variable domain (other parts from reference TRBV5-1 and TRBJ2-3): KAGVTQTPRYLIKTRGQQVTLSCSPISGHRSVSWYQQTPGQGLQFLFEYFSETQRNKGNFPGRFSGRQFSNSRSEMNVSTLELGDSALYLCASSLAGATTDTQYFGPGTRLTVL.